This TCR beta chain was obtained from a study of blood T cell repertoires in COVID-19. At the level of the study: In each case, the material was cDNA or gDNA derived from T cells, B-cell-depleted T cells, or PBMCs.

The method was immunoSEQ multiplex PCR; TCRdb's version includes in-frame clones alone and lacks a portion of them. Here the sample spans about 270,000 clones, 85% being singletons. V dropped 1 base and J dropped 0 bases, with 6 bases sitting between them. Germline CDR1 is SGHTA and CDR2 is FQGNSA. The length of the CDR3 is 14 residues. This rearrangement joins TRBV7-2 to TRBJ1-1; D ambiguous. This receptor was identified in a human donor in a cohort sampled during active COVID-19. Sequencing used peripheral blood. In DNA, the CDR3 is TGTGCCAGCAGCTTAGACCTAGTGAACACTGAAGCTTTCTTT. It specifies CASSLDLVNTEAFF.